The 30 T cell receptor beta chains presented below share a single source sample, sequenced in a study of T cells after yellow fever vaccination. TCRdb called the 5' RACE reads again in MiXCR, with one record for every CDR3 protein. The sample includes about 120,000 distinct CDR3 sequences, roughly 8.4% of them seen just once. Sequenced material: CD8+ T cells sorted from PBMCs, taken 45 days after the yellow fever booster vaccination. The receptors here all came from a young man who received the YFV17D yellow fever vaccine.

This clonotype was recorded many times. The genes are TRBV20-1 and TRBJ1-2; 7 nucleotides agree with TRBD1. The CDR3 runs 13 residues. Trimming at V came to 0 bases and at J to 8 bases, leaving 6 bases not matched to a gene. The V gene's germline CDR1 is DFQATT and CDR2 SNEGSKA (reference sequence). The CDR3 DNA sequence: TGCAGTGCTAGAGATGGGCAGGGGGACGGCTACACCTTC. Translating it yields CSARDGQGDGYTF.

V usage is TRBV7-9 and J usage is TRBJ2-1; D call uncertain. From germline, CDR1 is SEHNR and CDR2 FQNEAQ (reference sequence). V gave up 4 bases and J gave up 7 bases, with 11 bases separating them. This CDR3 comprises 13 residues. The CDR3 region has the DNA TGTGCCAGCAGCTCAAGTCTGAGGAATGAGCAGTTCTTC. Its translation is CASSSSLRNEQFF.

The chain uses TRBV19 and TRBJ2-7; D is unresolved. Trimming pared 8 bases from V and 0 bases from J, leaving 14 bases between. The germline V gene encodes CDR1 LNHDA and CDR2 SQIVND (reference sequence). The CDR3 loop spans 14 amino acids. CDR3 residues: CASSTGHSSYEQYF. CDR3 coding DNA: TGTGCCAGTTCCACCGGCCATTCCTCCTACGAGCAGTACTTC.

The chain couples TRBV7-9 to TRBJ2-7; 7 bases agree with TRBD1. The CDR3 consists of 14 residues. The V segment lost 7 bases and the J segment 3 bases; nucleotides outside the gene matches: 9. Germline CDR1 and CDR2: SEHNR and FQNEAQ (reference sequence). CDR3 protein: CASTPDRKNYEQYF. CDR3 in DNA: TGTGCCAGCACCCCGGACAGGAAAAACTACGAGCAGTACTTC.

This clonotype was counted at least ten times. The chain combines TRBV6-5 with TRBJ1-1; D not resolved. Trimming took off 5 bases at V and 3 bases at J, with 7 bases between the two ends. The CDR3 runs 12 residues. Germline V gene data show CDR1 as MNHEY and CDR2 as SVGAGI. The CDR3 nucleotides are TGTGCCAGCAGTACAGCCTACACTGAAGCTTTCTTT. Protein: CASSTAYTEAFF.

This clonotype was seen at least ten times. This rearrangement joins TRBV29-1 to TRBJ2-1; 7 nucleotides line up with TRBD2. The CDR3 totals 14 residues. The trim removed 2 bases at V and 4 bases at J, leaving 5 bases unmatched. In germline, CDR1 is SQVTM, CDR2 ANQGSEA. CDR3 sequence: CSVEREGLYNEQFF. CDR3 coding DNA: TGCAGCGTTGAAAGGGAGGGCCTTTACAATGAGCAGTTCTTC.

This chain links TRBV9 with TRBJ1-1; 8 bases agree with TRBD1. The V segment lost 3 bases and the J segment 2 bases; nucleotides outside the gene matches: 0. This CDR3 has 13 residues. The germline gives CDR1 SGDLS, CDR2 YYNGEE. The CDR3 protein is CASSAGGNTEAFF. The CDR3 DNA reads as TGTGCCAGCAGCGCAGGGGGCAACACTGAAGCTTTCTTT.

This clonotype was counted only a few times. The gene calls are TRBV7-2 and TRBJ2-5, with D possibly TRBD2 on 5 matching bases. The ends were cut back, 5 bases at V and 4 bases at J, with 11 bases in the middle. Germline V gene lookup returns CDR1 SGHTA and CDR2 FQGNSA. This CDR3 has 13 amino acids. The CDR3 loop reads CASSPRGGETQYF. The CDR3 DNA reads as TGTGCCAGCAGCCCACGTGGAGGAGAGACCCAGTACTTC.

This clonotype was counted at least ten times. CDR3 DNA: TGCAGTGCTAGAGATGGTAGCGGGAGTCCGGATACGCAGTATTTT. Translation gives CSARDGSGSPDTQYF. The chain carries TRBV20-1 and TRBJ2-3, with 9 bases lining up with TRBD2. This CDR3 has 15 amino acids. Germline CDR1 is DFQATT and CDR2 is SNEGSKA (reference sequence). V gave up 0 bases and J gave up 6 bases; unmatched junction bases: 7.

For this clonotype: Since a much larger clone is just one base distant, this may be a read error. The rearrangement uses TRBV12-2 and TRBJ2-5; TRBD1, the table's D call, was not compared with the DNA. TRBV12-2 is listed as a pseudogene. The CDR3 runs to 13 residues. As DNA, the CDR3 is TGTGCAAGTCGCCTCCCCGGGGATGAGACCCAGTACTTC. Its protein product is CASRLPGDETQYF.

This clonotype was seen ten or more times. The V call is TRBV5-6, the J call TRBJ2-1; TRBD1 matches at 7 bases. The CDR3 spans 13 residues. Germline V gene lookup returns CDR1 SGHDT and CDR2 YYEEEE. After removal of 4 bases from V and 8 bases from J, the junction contained 6 bases not matched to a gene. The CDR3 protein is CASSPDRYHEQFF. The CDR3 nucleotides are TGTGCCAGCAGCCCGGACAGGTACCATGAGCAGTTCTTC.

This clonotype was picked up a small number of times. The chain carries TRBV12-3 or TRBV12-4 and TRBJ2-7; D possibly uses TRBD1 or TRBD2 (6 bases each). The CDR3 is 14 residues long. Trimming cost V 7 bases and J 2 bases, with 15 bases left between them. CDR3 sequence (DNA): TGTGCCAGCAACCCCGGGGGCCCCCCCTACGAGCAGTACTTC. This codes for CASNPGGPPYEQYF.

There are many counts of this clonotype. V is TRBV5-1 and J is TRBJ2-7; 8 positions match TRBD1. Per the germline V gene, CDR1 is SGHRS and CDR2 is YFSETQ. The V gene end was trimmed by 3 bases and the J gene end by 7 bases; junction bases not matched to a gene: 12. The CDR3 spans 15 residues. The CDR3 loop is CASSSGQGVLGEQYF. DNA of the CDR3: TGCGCCAGCAGCTCCGGACAGGGTGTCCTGGGTGAGCAGTACTTC.

This clonotype has a count of ten or more. The chain couples TRBV7-9 to TRBJ1-1; D is perhaps TRBD1 (5 bases). The CDR3 is 14 residues long. V dropped 3 bases and J dropped 4 bases, with 12 bases sitting between them. Germline V CDR1 and CDR2: SEHNR, FQNEAQ (reference sequence). In nucleotides, the CDR3 is TGTGCCAGCAGCTTGAAGCAGGGCCGCACTGAAGCTTTCTTT. Protein sequence: CASSLKQGRTEAFF.

This clonotype was detected only a few times. The V and J genes are TRBV11-2 and TRBJ2-1; D not certain. Germline V gives CDR1 SGHAT, CDR2 FQNNGV. The CDR3 totals 16 residues. Trimming removed 7 bases at V and 9 bases at J, with 25 bases between. This CDR3 reads CASTIPPGPPAREQFF. The DNA for the CDR3 is TGTGCCAGCACAATTCCGCCCGGGCCTCCCGCGCGTGAGCAGTTCTTC.

V gene TRBV18 combines with J gene TRBJ1-2; TRBD1 aligns across 10 bases. V dropped 2 bases and J dropped 4; count of bases not matched to a gene: 10. Germline V gene data show CDR1 as KGHSH and CDR2 as LQKENI. The CDR3 is 17 amino acids. The CDR3 DNA follows: TGTGCCAGCTCACCATATGGACAGGGGGATAGGAGCTATGGCTACACCTTC. This translates into CASSPYGQGDRSYGYTF.

In its sample, this clonotype was seen a few times. The CDR3, as DNA: TGTGCCAGCAGCTTAGCGGGCAGGCTCTACGAGCAGTACTTC. This gives the protein CASSLAGRLYEQYF. The rearrangement links TRBV7-9 to TRBJ2-7; no firm D call. Between the trimmed V and J ends, which lost 0 bases and 3 bases, there was a span of 9 bases. Looked up from germline, CDR1 is SEHNR and CDR2 is FQNEAQ (reference sequence). This CDR3 is 14 amino acids long.

CDR3: CASRDRGYQQYF. The CDR3 DNA sequence: TGTGCCAGTCGAGACAGGGGGTACCAGCAGTACTTC. V usage is TRBV28 and J usage is TRBJ2-7, with 9 bases identical to TRBD1. The germline gives CDR1 MDHEN, CDR2 SYDVKM. Losses at the gene ends were 9 bases for V and 8 bases for J; bases not matched to a gene: 8. The CDR3 is 12 amino acids.

With respect to this clonotype: A much larger clone is a single base away; this may be a read error. As DNA, the CDR3 is TGTGCCAGCAGTTCTACTCGCGGGTCCTACACAGATACGCAGTATTTT. Residues: CASSSTRGSYTDTQYF. The V call is TRBV6-5, the J call TRBJ2-3; D may be TRBD2 (5 bases). With 4 bases removed from V and 2 bases from J, the gap between germline ends came to 16 bases. The germline V gene encodes CDR1 MNHEY and CDR2 SVGAGI. CDR3 length equals 16 residues.

At least ten counts were recorded for this clonotype. The rearrangement links TRBV6-9 to TRBJ1-5, with TRBD1 as a possible D gene (5 bases). The CDR3 runs to 16 residues. CDR1 and CDR2 from the germline V gene are MNHGY and SVAAGI. Trimming cost V 4 bases and J 5 bases, with 18 bases left between them. The CDR3 spells CASSSSAPGTDQPQHF. DNA for the CDR3: TGTGCCAGCAGTTCCTCTGCACCCGGGACGGATCAGCCCCAGCATTTT.

This clonotype was found once. A much bigger clone sits one base away, suggesting this may be a read error. The V and J genes are TRBV4-3 and TRBJ2-1, with a possible D match to TRBD2 (5 bases). The germline V gene has CDR1 LGHNA and CDR2 YSLEER. Trimming stripped 4 bases from V and 9 bases from J, with 13 bases between. This CDR3 spans 13 amino acids. CDR3 amino acids: CASSPPLAGEQFF. For the CDR3, the DNA is TGCGCCAGCAGCCCTCCCCTGGCGGGTGAGCAGTTCTTC.

The chain employs TRBV20-1 and TRBJ2-7; D possibly corresponds to TRBD2 (5 bases). The CDR3 loop spans 17 amino acids. V shed 1 base and J shed 0 bases, with 19 bases lying between them. The germline V gene has CDR1 DFQATT and CDR2 SNEGSKA (reference sequence). The DNA for the CDR3 is TGCAGTGCTAGAGTTTCCGTGCTAGCAGATAGCTCCTACGAGCAGTACTTC. Residues: CSARVSVLADSSYEQYF.

Ten or more counts support this clonotype. The chain combines TRBV12-3 or TRBV12-4 with TRBJ2-2; a weak D match, TRBD2 (5 bases). V lost 8 bases and J 1 base, leaving 14 bases between the germline ends. This CDR3 has 15 residues. The CDR3 reads CASQGSPKNTGELFF. CDR3 nucleotides: TGTGCCAGCCAAGGGAGCCCTAAGAACACCGGGGAGCTGTTTTTT.

This clonotype was found many times. The genes are TRBV6-5 and TRBJ2-5; D remains unclear. Looked up from germline, CDR1 is MNHEY and CDR2 is SVGAGI. V was cut by 2 bases and J by 0 bases, with 4 bases left in between. The CDR3 contains 13 residues. The CDR3 nucleotides are TGTGCCAGCAGTTACCAGAACCAAGAGACCCAGTACTTC. Encoded protein: CASSYQNQETQYF.

This clonotype was counted ten times or more. V usage is TRBV5-1 and J usage is TRBJ2-5; maybe TRBD2 (5 bases). Germline-derived CDR1 and CDR2 are SGHRS and YFSETQ. The CDR3 extends over 15 amino acids. V lost 0 bases, J lost 5 bases, and 14 bases lay in between. The CDR3 bases are TGCGCCAGCAGCTTGGAACTAGATAATTGGGAGACCCAGTACTTC. Its translation: CASSLELDNWETQYF.

The chain couples TRBV23-1 to TRBJ2-7, with a possible D match to TRBD1 (6 bases). Being an ORF, TRBV23-1 has a function that is uncertain. The CDR3 extends over 13 amino acids. V was clipped by 2 bases and J by 4 bases, with 9 bases between them. The CDR3 is CASSQPQGYEQYF. The CDR3 DNA reads TGCGCCAGCAGTCAACCACAGGGATACGAGCAGTACTTC.

This chain joins TRBV6-5 and TRBJ2-3; D gene ambiguous. Germline-derived CDR1 and CDR2 are MNHEY and SVGAGI. The CDR3 runs 13 residues. V lost 2 bases and J 4 bases, leaving 7 bases between the germline ends. In nucleotides, the CDR3 is TGTGCCAGCAGTTACAAGGCCGCAGATACGCAGTATTTT. The encoded protein is CASSYKAADTQYF.

This clonotype was seen only a few times. This CDR3 is CASSGGTGKAGELFF. The CDR3 DNA is TGTGCCAGCAGCGGAGGGACAGGGAAGGCCGGGGAGCTGTTTTTT. This chain joins TRBV11-2 and TRBJ2-2; 9 bases map to TRBD1. The germline V gene encodes CDR1 SGHAT and CDR2 FQNNGV. The CDR3 spans 15 residues. V trimming: 5 bases; J trimming: 6 bases; junction bases outside the gene matches: 7.

This clonotype was found a few times. The chain employs TRBV2 and TRBJ2-3; a possible D gene is TRBD2 (6 bases). The V and J ends lost 4 bases and 4 bases respectively, with 12 bases between them. The CDR3 covers 14 residues. Germline assignment: CDR1 SNHLY and CDR2 FYNNEI. CDR3 DNA: TGTGCCAGCAGTGTACCGGGAGTGGCAGATACGCAGTATTTT. Translated: CASSVPGVADTQYF.

This clonotype was recorded many times. V gene TRBV11-2 combines with J gene TRBJ2-1; D gene unclear. The CDR3 runs 18 residues. Germline loops: CDR1 SGHAT, CDR2 FQNNGV. V was clipped by 0 bases and J by 1 base, with 16 bases between them. CDR3 residues: CASSLEPYSLSSYNEQFF. The CDR3 DNA reads TGTGCCAGCAGCTTAGAGCCGTATAGTTTGAGTTCCTACAATGAGCAGTTCTTC.